This TCR beta chain came from a study of identical twins. CDR3 length equals 11 residues. The germline V gene encodes CDR1 SGHAT and CDR2 FQNNGV. Trimming cost V 5 bases and J 10 bases; bases outside gene matches: 5. Donors were all healthy Caucasians. The sample holds a few counts of this clonotype. TCRdb reanalysed the 5' RACE reads using MiXCR and keeps one entry per CDR3 protein. The data show fewer than 650,000 distinct CDR3 sequences, about 7.1% seen once. The data were also submitted as part of a second study, on yellow fever vaccine responses in identical twins.

The chain recombines TRBV11-2 with TRBJ2-7; 7 bases agree with TRBD2. The receptor was isolated from a woman aged 18-29 years in good health. Sequenced material: PBMCs. The CDR3 sequence: CASSQATSQYF. The CDR3 region has the DNA TGTGCCAGCAGCCAGGCGACTAGCCAGTACTTC.